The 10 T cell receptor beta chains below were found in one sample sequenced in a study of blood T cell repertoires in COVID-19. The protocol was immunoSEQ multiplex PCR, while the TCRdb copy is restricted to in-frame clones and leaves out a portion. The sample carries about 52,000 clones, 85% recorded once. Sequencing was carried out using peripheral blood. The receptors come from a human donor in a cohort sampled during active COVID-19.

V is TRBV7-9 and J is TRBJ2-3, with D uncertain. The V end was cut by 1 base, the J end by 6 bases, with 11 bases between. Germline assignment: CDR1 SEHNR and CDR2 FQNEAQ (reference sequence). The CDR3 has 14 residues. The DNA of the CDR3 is TGTGCCAGCAGCTTAGACTCCCGGGTCGATACGCAGTATTTT. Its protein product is CASSLDSRVDTQYF.

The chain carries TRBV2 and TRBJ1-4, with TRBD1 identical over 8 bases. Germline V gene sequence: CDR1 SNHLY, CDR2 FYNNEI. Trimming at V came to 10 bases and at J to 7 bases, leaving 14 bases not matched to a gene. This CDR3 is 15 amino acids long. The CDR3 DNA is TGTGCCATAACTAGGACAGGGAATGGTGGTGAAAAACTGTTTTTT. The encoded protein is CAITRTGNGGEKLFF.

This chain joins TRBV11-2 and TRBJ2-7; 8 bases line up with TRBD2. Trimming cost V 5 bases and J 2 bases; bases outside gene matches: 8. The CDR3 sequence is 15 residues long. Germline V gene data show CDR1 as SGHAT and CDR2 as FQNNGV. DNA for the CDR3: TGTGCCAGCAGCCAGATCGCGGGAGGCCCCTACGAGCAGTACTTC. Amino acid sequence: CASSQIAGGPYEQYF.

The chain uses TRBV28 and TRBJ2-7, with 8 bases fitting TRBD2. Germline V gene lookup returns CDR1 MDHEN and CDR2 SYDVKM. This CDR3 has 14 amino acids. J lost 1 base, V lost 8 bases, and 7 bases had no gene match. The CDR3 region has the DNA TGTGCCAGCGGCGGGGGGAAAGGGTCCTACGAGCAGTACTTC. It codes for CASGGGKGSYEQYF.

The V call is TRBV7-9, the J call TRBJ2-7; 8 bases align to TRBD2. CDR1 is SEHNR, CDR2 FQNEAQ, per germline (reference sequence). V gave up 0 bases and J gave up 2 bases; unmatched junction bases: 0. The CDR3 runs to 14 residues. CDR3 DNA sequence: TGTGCCAGCAGCTTAGCCGGGAGGGCCTACGAGCAGTACTTC. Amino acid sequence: CASSLAGRAYEQYF. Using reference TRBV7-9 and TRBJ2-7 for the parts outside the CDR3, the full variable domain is DTGVSQNPRHKITKRGQNVTFRCDPISEHNRLYWYRQTLGQGPEFLTYFQNEAQLEKSRLLSDRFSAERPKGSFSTLEIQRTEQGDSAMYLCASSLAGRAYEQYFGPGTRLTVT.

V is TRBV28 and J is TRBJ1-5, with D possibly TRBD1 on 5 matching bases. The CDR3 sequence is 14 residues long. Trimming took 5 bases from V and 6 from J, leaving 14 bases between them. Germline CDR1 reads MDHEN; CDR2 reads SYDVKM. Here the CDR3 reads CASSAPGGGQPQHF. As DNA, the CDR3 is TGTGCCAGCAGTGCCCCGGGGGGAGGTCAGCCCCAGCATTTT.

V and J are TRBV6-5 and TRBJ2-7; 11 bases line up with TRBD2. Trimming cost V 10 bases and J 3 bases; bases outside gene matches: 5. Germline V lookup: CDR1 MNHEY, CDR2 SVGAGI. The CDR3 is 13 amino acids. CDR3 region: CATIAGGFYEQYF. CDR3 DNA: TGTGCCACGATAGCGGGAGGGTTCTACGAGCAGTACTTC.

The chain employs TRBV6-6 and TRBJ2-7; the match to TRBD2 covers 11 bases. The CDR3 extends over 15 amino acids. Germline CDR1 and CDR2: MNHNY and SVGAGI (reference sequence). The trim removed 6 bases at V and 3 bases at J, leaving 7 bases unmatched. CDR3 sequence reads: CASSPTSGAVYEQYF. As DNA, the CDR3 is TGTGCCAGCAGCCCGACTAGCGGGGCCGTCTACGAGCAGTACTTC.

The CDR3 coding sequence is TGTGCCAGCAGCCCCCGGGCGGACTGGGGCGAGCAGTACTTC. Translation gives CASSPRADWGEQYF. The genes are TRBV9 and TRBJ2-7; a possible D gene is TRBD2 (5 bases). The CDR3 spans 14 residues. Germline values: CDR1 SGDLS, CDR2 YYNGEE. The germline V and J ends were trimmed by 4 bases and 6 bases, with 17 bases remaining between them.

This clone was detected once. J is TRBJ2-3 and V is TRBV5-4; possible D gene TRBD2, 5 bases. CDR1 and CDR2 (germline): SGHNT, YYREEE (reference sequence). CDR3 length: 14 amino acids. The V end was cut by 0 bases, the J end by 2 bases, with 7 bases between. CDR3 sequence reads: CASSLAGNTDTQYF. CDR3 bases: TGTGCCAGCAGCTTGGCCGGGAACACAGATACGCAGTATTTT.